Below are 9 T cell receptor beta chains sequenced from a single sample in a study of spatial heterogeneity in lung cancer. TCRdb passed the 5' RACE reads through MiXCR, listing each CDR3 protein once. The repertoire holds some 39,000 distinct CDR3 sequences, with approximately 7% as singletons. The time point denotes: sample taken at primary tumor resection. Extraction of whole RNA from tumor, nontumor lung or frozen PBMC preceded unsorted sequencing. Sequencing was performed on PBMCs, taken at surgery. Receptors were obtained from a female donor with early-stage non-small cell lung cancer.

This clonotype was recorded a few times. The rearrangement links TRBV6-5 to TRBJ1-4, with D uncertain. This CDR3 is 14 amino acids long. The V end was cut by 3 bases, the J end by 6 bases, with 11 bases between. Germline loops: CDR1 MNHEY, CDR2 SVGAGI. In DNA, the CDR3 is TGTGCCAGCAGTTATGGCGGGGAACATGAAAAACTGTTTTTT. Residues: CASSYGGEHEKLFF.

This clonotype was picked up many times. The J gene is TRBJ2-1, the V gene TRBV11-2, with D perhaps matching TRBD1 (6 bases). The CDR3 loop spans 12 amino acids. Germline-derived CDR1 and CDR2 are SGHAT and FQNNGV. V lost 2 bases and J 7 bases, leaving 6 bases between the germline ends. CDR3 DNA sequence: TGTGCCAGCAGCTTAACAGGGAATGAGCAGTTCTTC. Its protein product is CASSLTGNEQFF.

The chain carries TRBV2 and TRBJ1-5; TRBD1 is a possible D gene (6 bases). This CDR3 contains 14 residues. CDR1 and CDR2 from the germline V gene are SNHLY and FYNNEI. Trimming pared 3 bases from V and 3 bases from J, leaving 9 bases between. CDR3 amino acids: CASSDRTVNQPQHF. For the CDR3, the DNA is TGTGCCAGCAGTGATAGGACAGTCAATCAGCCCCAGCATTTT.

This clonotype was counted ten times or more. The chain recombines TRBV12-3 or TRBV12-4 with TRBJ2-7; TRBD2 matches at 7 bases. Trimming cost V 7 bases and J 3 bases; bases outside gene matches: 6. This CDR3 is built from 13 residues. CDR3 coding DNA: TGTGCCAGCAATCTGAGCGGGGACTACGAGCAGTACTTC. Its protein is CASNLSGDYEQYF.

This clonotype was found many times. The rearrangement links TRBV7-2 to TRBJ2-1; a possible D gene is TRBD2 (6 bases). The V and J ends lost 3 bases and 0 bases respectively, with 15 bases between them. The germline V gene has CDR1 SGHTA and CDR2 FQGNSA. The CDR3 is made up of 17 amino acids. CDR3 DNA sequence: TGTGCCAGCAGCTTGATGGCGGGGCCCTACTCCTACAATGAGCAGTTCTTC. Its translation is CASSLMAGPYSYNEQFF.

The table lists this clonotype with many counts. The chain carries TRBV6-2 or TRBV6-3 and TRBJ1-1; 7 bases agree with TRBD1. Germline CDR1 MNHEY, CDR2 SVGEGT. With 5 bases clipped from V and 3 bases from J, the junction kept 3 bases outside the gene matches. The CDR3 runs to 13 residues. CDR3 coding DNA: TGTGCCAGCAGTACAGGGGCCTACACTGAAGCTTTCTTT. Protein sequence: CASSTGAYTEAFF.

This clonotype was found many times. The chain joins TRBV29-1 to TRBJ1-1, with D perhaps TRBD1 (5 bases). The CDR3 is 12 residues long. The germline gives CDR1 SQVTM, CDR2 ANQGSEA. CDR3 nucleotides: TGCACCACGGGACCCCCGAACACTGAAGCTTTCTTT. Its protein is CTTGPPNTEAFF.

At least ten counts were recorded for this clonotype. The gene calls are TRBV18 and TRBJ2-7, with 8 bases fitting TRBD1. The junction had 4 bases not matched to a gene; V was cut back by 4 bases and J by 5 bases. The CDR3 runs to 13 residues. CDR1 and CDR2 (germline): KGHSH, LQKENI. The CDR3 DNA sequence: TGTGCCAGCTCACTTGGACAGGGCAACGAGCAGTACTTC. Translating it yields CASSLGQGNEQYF.

Regarding this clonotype: Since a much larger clone is just one base distant, this may be a read error. The chain has TRBV7-9 and TRBJ2-3; TRBD1 matches 10 bases. CDR3 length equals 16 residues. CDR1 is SEHNR and CDR2 is FQNEAQ in the germline V gene (reference sequence). V lost 5 bases to trimming and J lost 3 bases; unmatched junction nucleotides: 8. The CDR3 DNA reads as TGTGCCAGCAGCACGACAGGGGGCGATATTACAGATACGCAGTATTTT. As protein: CASSTTGGDITDTQYF.